The clone carrying this TCR beta chain was counted between two and nine times. Trimming cost V 1 base and J 6 bases, with 10 bases left between them. The CDR3 has 12 amino acids. Germline V gene sequence: CDR1 DFQATT, CDR2 SNEGSKA (reference sequence). This entry is derived from a study of blood T cells in healthy people across ages. Alongside a J-beta primer mix, a sample-barcoded 5' primer served in a second PCR lasting roughly 6 to 11 cycles. TCRdb reanalysed the 5' RACE reads using MiXCR and keeps one entry per CDR3 protein. The table includes fewer than 950,000 distinct CDR3 sequences, less than 70% detected once.

The rearrangement links TRBV20-1 to TRBJ2-7; weak D call: TRBD1 (7 bases). Material for sequencing was blood. The source is a man at least 80 years old in good health. DNA of the CDR3: TGCAGTGCTAGAGCTCAGGGGGGCGAGCAGTACTTC. This sequence encodes CSARAQGGEQYF.